This T cell receptor (beta chain) originates from a study of vaccination and CD4 T cells after COVID-19. Across the study: Convalescent donors were composed of six males and four females, of whom two were Hispanic. Once diagnosed, patients had post-COVID samples drawn a median roughly 97 days later (range 35 to 161). Controls used CEFX viral epitopes (positive), HIV-1 Nef peptides (negative), or no peptide.

Sequenced with the Oncomine TCR Beta short-read assay was DNA taken from cultured CD4+ T cells. TCRdb reprocessed the PCR reads with MiXCR, giving one entry per CDR3 protein. This table has some 18,000 distinct CDR3 sequences, 70% appearing once. Only a few counts were recorded for this clonotype. Its antigen is not identified. Treatment denoted: roughly 11-day PBMC culture with coronavirus spike peptide pools or control peptides (ViraFEST assay). Antigen-specific T cell expansion with peptide pools preceded TCR sequencing in the ViraFEST approach. The sequence derives from a human donor who had recovered from COVID-19. The sample consisted of CD4+ T cells from blood, cultured in vitro.

The DNA for the CDR3 is TGTGCCAGCAGCTTTTCAGGGACCTATGGCTACACCTTC. Amino acid sequence: CASSFSGTYGYTF. The rearrangement joins TRBV7-3 to TRBJ1-2; D is possibly TRBD1 (5 bases). From germline, CDR1 is SGHTA and CDR2 FQGTGA. V was shortened by 3 bases and J by 4 bases, with 9 bases between the two germline ends. The CDR3 has 13 amino acids.